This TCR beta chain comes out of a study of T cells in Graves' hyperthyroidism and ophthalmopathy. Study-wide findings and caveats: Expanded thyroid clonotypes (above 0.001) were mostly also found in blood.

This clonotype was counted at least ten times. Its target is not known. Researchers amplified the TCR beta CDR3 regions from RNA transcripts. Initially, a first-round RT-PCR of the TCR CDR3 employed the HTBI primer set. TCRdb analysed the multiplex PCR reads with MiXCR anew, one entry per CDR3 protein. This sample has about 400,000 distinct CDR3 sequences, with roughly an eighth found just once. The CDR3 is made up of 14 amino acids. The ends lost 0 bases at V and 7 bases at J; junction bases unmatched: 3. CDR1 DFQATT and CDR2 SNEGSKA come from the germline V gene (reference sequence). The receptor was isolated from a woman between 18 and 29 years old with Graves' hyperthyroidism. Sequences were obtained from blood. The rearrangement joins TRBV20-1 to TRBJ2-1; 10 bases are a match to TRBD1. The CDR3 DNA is TGCAGTGCTAGAGAGACAGGGGGCCCGAATGAGCAGTTCTTC. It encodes CSARETGGPNEQFF.